The rows below give T cell receptor beta chains drawn from one sample of a study of cytomegalovirus exposure and HLA in healthy donors. Libraries were prepared by immunoSEQ multiplex PCR; TCRdb keeps only in-frame clonotypes and omits some of them. The table lists some 96,000 clones. The sample taken for sequencing was PBMCs. These receptors all come from a woman younger than 45 in good health and CMV-seronegative. CDR3s include the opening cysteine and the closing phenylalanine or tryptophan. Fields, in order: J gene, V gene, D gene, CDR3 DNA, CDR3 protein. A D gene is named only where the DNA matches it firmly.

>TRBJ1-2|TRBV19|.
TGTGCCAGTAGATCCACCCCGGACAGAGGATATGGCTACACCTTC
CASRSTPDRGYGYTF
>TRBJ1-1|TRBV28|TRBD1
TGTGCCAGCAGTTTATGGGGGACAGGGGAAGGGAACACTGAAGCTTTCTTT
CASSLWGTGEGNTEAFF
>TRBJ2-7|TRBV11-2|TRBD2
TGTGCCAGCAGCTTTGGTAGCGGGGGTGAGCAGTACTTC
CASSFGSGGEQYF
>TRBJ2-1|TRBV27|.
TGTGCCAGCAGTTTGAACAGAGAATACTACAATGAGCAGTTCTTC
CASSLNREYYNEQFF
>TRBJ2-3|TRBV5-6|TRBD1
TGTGCCAGCAGCTTCCAGGGGGCTTCGGATACGCAGTATTTT
CASSFQGASDTQYF
>TRBJ2-3|TRBV5-6|TRBD1
TGTGCCAGCAGCTTTTCAGGGGGCGCAACGACAGATACGCAGTATTTT
CASSFSGGATTDTQYF
>TRBJ2-7|TRBV5-5|TRBD1
TGTGCCAGCAGCTTTGGTGCGGACAGGGTGAACTACGAGCAGTACTTC
CASSFGADRVNYEQYF
>TRBJ2-3|TRBV9|TRBD2
TGTGCCAGCAGCGTAGCGGGAGGGGAGCCTAGCACAGATACGCAGTATTTT
CASSVAGGEPSTDTQYF
>TRBJ2-3|TRBV9|.
TGTGCCAGCAGCGTCGGAAGTCGGAGACTGCGCACAGATACGCAGTATTTT
CASSVGSRRLRTDTQYF
>TRBJ2-6|TRBV28|TRBD1
TGTGCCAGCAGTTTATTTTCCGGGACAGTGATATCTGGGGCCAACGTCCTGACTTTC
CASSLFSGTVISGANVLTF
>TRBJ1-4|TRBV5-1|TRBD1
TGCGCCAGCAGCTTGTCGGGACAGGGCCCGACGGGCGAAAAACTGTTTTTT
CASSLSGQGPTGEKLFF
>TRBJ2-7|TRBV7-2|TRBD2
TGTGCCAGCAGCTCCGGGGGGGGACCTTACGAGCAGTACTTC
CASSSGGGPYEQYF
>TRBJ2-1|TRBV6-4|TRBD1
TGTGCCAGCAGTGGACAGGGCCAACCGGGCAATGAGCAGTTCTTC
CASSGQGQPGNEQFF
>TRBJ2-5|TRBV2|.
TGTGCCAGCAGTGAAGGGACAGTACAAGAGACCCAGTACTTC
CASSEGTVQETQYF
>TRBJ2-7|TRBV7-9|.
TGTGCCAGCAGCTTAGGCAGGGGCTCTTACGAGCAGTACTTC
CASSLGRGSYEQYF
>TRBJ2-5|TRBV6-1|TRBD1
TGTGCCAGCAGTGAAGGTCCGGGAGACAGGGGCGAGACCCAGTACTTC
CASSEGPGDRGETQYF